The clone carrying this T cell receptor beta chain was recorded a few times. Its antigen is not known. Sequencing libraries for TCR beta were prepared with iRepertoire HTBI primers and Arm-PCR of CDR3 regions. TCRdb reprocessed the multiplex PCR reads with MiXCR, giving one entry per CDR3 protein. The sample lists about 220,000 distinct CDR3 sequences, approximately 18% occurring once. Germline CDR1 SGHDT, CDR2 YYEEEE. CDR3 length: 15 residues. Germline trimming cut 2 bases from V and 4 bases from J; bases unmatched to any gene: 5. This entry belongs to a study of regulatory T cells in long-lasting Graves disease. Study-wide points: Thyroid tissue went unstudied; only peripheral blood was examined.

As for time point: newly diagnosed GD, antithyroid drugs for less than 3 months. PBMCs were the source of the RNA used for TCR sequencing. This same sample was also taken into another study, of T cells in Graves' hyperthyroidism and ophthalmopathy. That publication notes: When ophthalmopathy did not progress within 18 months, Graves' hyperthyroidism was considered stable. Diagnosing involved the use of clinical symptoms, serum thyroxine and TRAb, thyroid ultrasound and orbital computed tomography. HTBI primers drove first-round RT-PCR of the TCR CDR3.

The TCR originated in a woman aged 30 to 39 with Graves disease. This rearrangement joins TRBV5-6 to TRBJ1-2, with TRBD1 matching over 10 bases. This material consisted of peripheral blood mononuclear cells (PBMCs), taken at new diagnosis, from a patient treated with antithyroid drugs. In DNA, the CDR3 is TGTGCCAGCAGCTTATGGTGGGACAGGGGCTATGGCTACACCTTC. Protein: CASSLWWDRGYGYTF.